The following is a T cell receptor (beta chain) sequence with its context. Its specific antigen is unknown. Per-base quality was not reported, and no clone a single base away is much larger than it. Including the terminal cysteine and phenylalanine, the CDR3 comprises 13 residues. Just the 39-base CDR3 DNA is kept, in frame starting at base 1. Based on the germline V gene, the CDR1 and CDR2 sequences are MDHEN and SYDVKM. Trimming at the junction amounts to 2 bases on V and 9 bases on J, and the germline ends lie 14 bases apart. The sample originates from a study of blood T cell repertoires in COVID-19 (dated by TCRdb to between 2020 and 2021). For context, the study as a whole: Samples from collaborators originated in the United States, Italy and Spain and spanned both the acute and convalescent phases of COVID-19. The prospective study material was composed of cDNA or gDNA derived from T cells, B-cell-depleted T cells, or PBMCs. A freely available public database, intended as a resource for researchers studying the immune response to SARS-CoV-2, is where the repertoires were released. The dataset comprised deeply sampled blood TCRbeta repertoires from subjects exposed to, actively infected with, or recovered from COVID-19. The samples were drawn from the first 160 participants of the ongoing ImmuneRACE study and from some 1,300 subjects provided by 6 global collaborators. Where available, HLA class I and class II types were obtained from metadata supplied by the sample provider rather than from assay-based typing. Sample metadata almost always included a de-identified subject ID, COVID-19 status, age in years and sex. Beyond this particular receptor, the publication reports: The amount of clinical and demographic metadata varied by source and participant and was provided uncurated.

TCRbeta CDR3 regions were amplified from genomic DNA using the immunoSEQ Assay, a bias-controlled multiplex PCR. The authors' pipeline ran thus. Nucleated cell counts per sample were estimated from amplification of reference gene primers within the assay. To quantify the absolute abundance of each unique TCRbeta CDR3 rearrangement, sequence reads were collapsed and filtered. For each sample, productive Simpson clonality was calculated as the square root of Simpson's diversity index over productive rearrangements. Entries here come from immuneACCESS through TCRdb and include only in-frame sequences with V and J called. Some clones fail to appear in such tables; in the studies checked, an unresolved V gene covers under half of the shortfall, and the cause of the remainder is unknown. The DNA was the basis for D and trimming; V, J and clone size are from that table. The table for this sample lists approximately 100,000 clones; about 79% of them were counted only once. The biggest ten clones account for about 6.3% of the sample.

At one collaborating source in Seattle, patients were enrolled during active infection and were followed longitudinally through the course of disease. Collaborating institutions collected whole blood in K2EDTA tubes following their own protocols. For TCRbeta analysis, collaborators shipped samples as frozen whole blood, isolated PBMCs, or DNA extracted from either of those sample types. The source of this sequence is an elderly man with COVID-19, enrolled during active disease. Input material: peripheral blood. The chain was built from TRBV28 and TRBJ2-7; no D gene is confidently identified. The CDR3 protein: CASSLRLPPGQYF. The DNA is TGTGCCAGCAGTTTAAGACTGCCTCCGGGGCAGTACTTC.